This is a list of T cell receptor beta chains from one sample in a study of T cells in Graves' hyperthyroidism and ophthalmopathy. TCRdb fed the multiplex PCR reads into MiXCR, producing one record per CDR3 protein. The sample has around 600,000 distinct CDR3 sequences, about 14% seen once. Source material: blood. The receptors were gathered from a woman aged 18 to 35 with Graves' ophthalmopathy. The CDR3 runs from the conserved cysteine through the conserved F or W. Fields, in order: J gene, clone size, CDR3 length, V gene, D gene, CDR3 protein, CDR3 DNA. D genes are given only for firm matches. The size field is filled for only some rows; it gives once, few, many or a size class.

TRBJ2-1 | NA | 16 | TRBV7-9 | NA | CASSLIGRGDWGEQFF | TGTGCCAGCAGCTTAATAGGTCGGGGCGATTGGGGAGAGCAGTTCTTC
TRBJ2-1 | many | 14 | TRBV7-6 | NA | CASSLAGVYNEQFF | TGTGCCAGCAGCTTGGCCGGGGTCTACAATGAGCAGTTCTTC
TRBJ2-1 | NA | 15 | TRBV19 | TRBD1 | CASKAGTGGFNEQFF | TGTGCCAGTAAAGCCGGGACAGGGGGCTTCAATGAGCAGTTCTTC
TRBJ2-7 | NA | 12 | TRBV10-3 | NA | CAVRDRSYEQYF | TGTGCCGTCAGAGACAGGTCCTACGAGCAGTACTTC
TRBJ2-5 | many | 15 | TRBV28 | NA | CASSQRVRGLGTQYF | TGTGCCAGCAGTCAGAGGGTCCGCGGGCTGGGGACCCAGTACTTC
TRBJ2-3 | many | 16 | TRBV18 | TRBD2 | CASSISGETSTDTQYF | TGTGCCAGCTCTATCAGCGGGGAGACTAGCACAGATACGCAGTATTTT
TRBJ1-5 | many | 14 | TRBV12-3/TRBV12-4 | NA | CASSLEYSNQPQHF | TGTGCCAGCAGTTTGGAGTATAGCAATCAGCCCCAGCATTTT
TRBJ1-5 | few | 17 | TRBV7-6 | NA | CASSFGTRGNSNQPQHF | TGTGCCAGCAGCTTCGGGACACGGGGCAATAGCAATCAGCCCCAGCATTTT
TRBJ2-2 | few | 16 | TRBV7-6 | TRBD2 | CASSLFAGGPGGELFF | TGTGCCAGCAGCTTATTCGCGGGAGGGCCCGGCGGGGAGCTGTTTTTT
TRBJ2-1 | NA | 12 | TRBV7-9 | NA | CASSGREYEQFF | TGTGCCAGCAGCGGCAGGGAATATGAGCAGTTCTTC
TRBJ2-5 | NA | 14 | TRBV6-1 | NA | CASILQGGWETQYF | TGTGCCAGCATCCTACAGGGCGGGTGGGAGACCCAGTACTTC
TRBJ2-2 | few | 15 | TRBV20-1 | TRBD2 | CSASASGSNTGELFF | TGCAGTGCTAGCGCTAGCGGCTCGAACACCGGGGAGCTGTTTTTT
TRBJ2-7 | many | 13 | TRBV5-1 | NA | CASSLEVGYEQYF | TGCGCCAGCAGCTTGGAAGTCGGGTACGAGCAGTACTTC
TRBJ1-5 | many | 13 | TRBV30 | NA | CAWTAGLIEPQHF | TGTGCCTGGACCGCGGGCCTAATCGAACCCCAGCATTTT
TRBJ2-5 | many | 13 | TRBV20-1 | NA | CSARWGIGETQYF | TGCAGTGCTAGATGGGGAATTGGAGAGACCCAGTACTTC
TRBJ1-1 | NA | 17 | TRBV19 | TRBD1 | CASSIGQGGRRNTEAFF | TGTGCCAGTAGTATCGGACAGGGGGGCCGGAGGAACACTGAAGCTTTCTTT
TRBJ2-7 | NA | 15 | TRBV6-1 | NA | CASSEGSEIYVEQYF | TGTGCCAGCAGTGAAGGGTCGGAGATCTACGTAGAGCAGTACTTC
TRBJ2-2 | once | 16 | TRBV9 | NA | CASSVTIGRDPGELFF | TGTGCCAGCAGCGTAACCATCGGGCGTGACCCCGGGGAGCTGTTTTTT
TRBJ2-5 | few | 16 | TRBV4-3 | TRBD2 | CASSQDQGLAGETQYF | TGCGCCAGCAGCCAAGATCAGGGACTAGCGGGTGAGACCCAGTACTTC
TRBJ2-1 | many | 14 | TRBV29-1 | NA | CSVDSRNSYNEQFF | TGCAGCGTTGATTCGAGGAACTCCTACAATGAGCAGTTCTTC
TRBJ2-1 | many | 15 | TRBV28 | NA | CASSRTVGPYNEQFF | TGTGCCAGCAGTCGGACAGTGGGGCCCTACAATGAGCAGTTCTTC
TRBJ2-7 | many | 14 | TRBV7-3 | NA | CASSLNTGSYEQYF | TGTGCCAGCAGCTTAAACACAGGGTCCTACGAGCAGTACTTC
TRBJ1-2 | NA | 15 | TRBV19 | TRBD1 | CASSILPRTGDGYTF | TGTGCCAGTAGTATCCTGCCGAGGACAGGGGATGGCTACACCTTC